This T cell receptor beta chain emerged from a study of shared clonotypes between healthy human individuals. As defined, naive CD8 cells were CD45RO-negative and positively selected for CCR7, with terminally differentiated effector memory CD45RA+ cells excluded. The protocol was immunoSEQ multiplex PCR, while the TCRdb copy is restricted to in-frame clones and leaves out a portion. The sample includes a few million clones, just under 95% of them seen just once. Germline V gene lookup returns CDR1 KGHSH and CDR2 LQKENI. Trimming cost V 4 bases and J 2 bases, with 15 bases left between them. The CDR3 consists of 16 residues.

The sequenced sample consisted of naive CD8+ T cells from PBMCs. The sequence was obtained from a man aged 18 to 29 in good health. Some clones in this sample may be carry-over from other donors' samples. The chain combines TRBV18 with TRBJ2-1, with D possibly TRBD2 on 6 matching bases. CDR3 DNA: TGTGCCAGCTCACTCACGCGGGGAGTCACCTACAATGAGCAGTTCTTC. Translated: CASSLTRGVTYNEQFF.